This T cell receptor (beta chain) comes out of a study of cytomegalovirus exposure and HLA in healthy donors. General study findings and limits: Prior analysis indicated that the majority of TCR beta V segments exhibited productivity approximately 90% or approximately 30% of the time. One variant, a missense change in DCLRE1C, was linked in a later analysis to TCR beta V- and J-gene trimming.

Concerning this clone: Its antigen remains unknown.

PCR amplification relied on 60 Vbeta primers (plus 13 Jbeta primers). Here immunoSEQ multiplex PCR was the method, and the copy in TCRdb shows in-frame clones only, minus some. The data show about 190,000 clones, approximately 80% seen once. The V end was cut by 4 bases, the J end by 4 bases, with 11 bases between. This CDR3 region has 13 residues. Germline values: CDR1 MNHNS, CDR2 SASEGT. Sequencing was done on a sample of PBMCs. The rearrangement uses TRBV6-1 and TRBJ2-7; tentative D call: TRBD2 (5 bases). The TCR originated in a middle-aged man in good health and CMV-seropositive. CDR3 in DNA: TGTGCCAGCAGTGTAGGACTTAAATACGAGCAGTACTTC. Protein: CASSVGLKYEQYF.